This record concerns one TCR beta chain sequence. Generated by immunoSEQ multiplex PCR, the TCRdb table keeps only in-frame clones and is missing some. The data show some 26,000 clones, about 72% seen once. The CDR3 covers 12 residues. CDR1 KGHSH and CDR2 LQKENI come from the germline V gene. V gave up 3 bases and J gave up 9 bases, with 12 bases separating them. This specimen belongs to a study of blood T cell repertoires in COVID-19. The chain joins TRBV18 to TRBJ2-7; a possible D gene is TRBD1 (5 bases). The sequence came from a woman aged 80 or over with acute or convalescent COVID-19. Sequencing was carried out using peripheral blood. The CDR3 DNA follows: TGTGCCAGCTCACCCCAGGGATTCAGGCAGTACTTC. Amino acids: CASSPQGFRQYF.